Shown below are 19 T cell receptor beta chains from a single sample sequenced in a study of blood T cells in healthy people across ages. Alongside a J-beta primer mix, a sample-barcoded 5' primer served in a second PCR lasting roughly 6 to 11 cycles. TCRdb itself ran the 5' RACE reads through MiXCR, one entry per CDR3 protein. The data hold around 1,900,000 distinct CDR3 sequences, with about two fifths observed a single time. The sequenced material came from blood. Receptor source: a human donor in good health.

V and J are TRBV5-5 and TRBJ1-5; no clear D. The CDR3 sequence is 15 residues long. V dropped 4 bases and J dropped 3 bases, with 14 bases sitting between them. The germline gives CDR1 SGHKS, CDR2 YYEKEE (reference sequence). CDR3 loop: CASSDLTEPNQPQHF. The DNA of the CDR3 is TGTGCCAGCAGCGATCTTACAGAGCCCAATCAGCCCCAGCATTTT.

The chain recombines TRBV12-3 or TRBV12-4 with TRBJ2-3; the D is unclear. This CDR3 is built from 14 residues. The V end was cut by 5 bases, the J end by 2 bases, with 11 bases between. CDR3 amino acids: CASSPLGPTDTQYF. CDR3 in DNA: TGTGCCAGCAGTCCCCTCGGCCCCACAGATACGCAGTATTTT.

This clonotype came up a few times. The chain recombines TRBV12-3 or TRBV12-4 with TRBJ2-7; the D gene is possibly TRBD2 (5 bases). The CDR3 runs 12 residues. The V end lost 2 bases, the J end lost 7 bases, and 9 bases lay between the germline ends. Here the CDR3 DNA reads TGTGCCAGCAGTTTAAAAGCGGCGGAGCAGTACTTC. This translates into CASSLKAAEQYF.

This rearrangement joins TRBV20-1 to TRBJ2-7; D gene ambiguous. The germline V gene has CDR1 DFQATT and CDR2 SNEGSKA (reference sequence). The CDR3 spans 13 residues. The V end lost 1 base, the J end lost 5 bases, and 12 bases lay between the germline ends. CDR3 protein: CSARGGTDDEQYF. The CDR3 nucleotides read TGCAGTGCTAGAGGGGGAACGGACGACGAGCAGTACTTC.

V and J are TRBV5-1 and TRBJ2-1, with D maybe TRBD1 (6 bases). From germline, CDR1 is SGHRS and CDR2 YFSETQ. There are 15 residues in the CDR3. V dropped 5 bases and J dropped 5 bases, with 17 bases sitting between them. In nucleotides, the CDR3 is TGCGCCAGCAGTGTGGGGGCCTCGAGGAACAATGAGCAGTTCTTC. Translating gives CASSVGASRNNEQFF.

The CDR3 protein is CASSRWTSGRQETQYF. Here the CDR3 DNA reads TGTGCCAGCAGCCGTTGGACTAGCGGGCGCCAAGAGACCCAGTACTTC. The rearrangement joins TRBV7-2 to TRBJ2-5, with 11 bases fitting TRBD2. Germline lookup yields CDR1 SGHTA and CDR2 FQGNSA. This CDR3 contains 16 residues. Trimming cost V 5 bases and J 1 base; bases outside gene matches: 6.

As for this clonotype: This may be a read error, as it is one base from a much larger clone. The chain employs TRBV29-1 and TRBJ2-3; D is unresolved. CDR1 is SQVTM and CDR2 is ANQGSEA in the germline V gene. The CDR3 loop spans 16 amino acids. CDR3 in amino acids: CSIEDLVTLAVSTQYF. The CDR3 coding sequence is TGCAGCATTGAAGATCTGGTGACTCTGGCTGTTAGCACGCAGTATTTT.

The chain joins TRBV5-1 to TRBJ2-2; D not certain. V gave up 0 bases and J gave up 0 bases, with 9 bases separating them. CDR1 and CDR2 from the germline V gene are SGHRS and YFSETQ. CDR3 length: 16 residues. The CDR3 loop is CASSLAPGTNTGELFF. The CDR3 DNA reads as TGCGCCAGCAGCTTGGCCCCGGGTACGAACACCGGGGAGCTGTTTTTT.

V usage is TRBV5-1 and J usage is TRBJ2-1; TRBD1 matches 7 bases. Germline V CDR1 and CDR2: SGHRS, YFSETQ. V shed 3 bases, J shed 5 bases, and the junction held 8 bases outside the gene matches. The CDR3 loop spans 15 amino acids. CDR3 sequence (DNA): TGCGCCAGCAGCTACTCGGGACAGCGACACAATGAGCAGTTCTTC. This sequence encodes CASSYSGQRHNEQFF.

The gene calls are TRBV12-3 or TRBV12-4 and TRBJ2-3; tentative D call: TRBD2 (6 bases). Trimming removed 7 bases at V and 0 bases at J, with 20 bases between. CDR3 length: 17 amino acids. CDR3 coding DNA: TGTGCCAGCACCCTTGGTGAATTGCGGGGTAGCACAGATACGCAGTATTTT. Encoded protein: CASTLGELRGSTDTQYF.

CDR3 DNA sequence: TGTGCCAGCAGTCAAGGGGGGTGGCCCTATGGCTACACCTTC. The encoded protein is CASSQGGWPYGYTF. J is TRBJ1-2 and V is TRBV28; D may be TRBD1 (6 bases). V was trimmed by 5 bases and J by 4 bases, leaving 14 bases between them. Per germline, CDR1 MDHEN and CDR2 SYDVKM. The CDR3 is 14 residues long.

This clonotype was counted a single time. This sequence joins TRBV4-3 and TRBJ1-5, with no clear D. Germline CDR1 reads LGHNA; CDR2 reads YSLEER. This CDR3 contains 16 residues. Trimming left V 1 base short and J 0 bases short, with 10 bases between. CDR3: CASSQVHMYSNQPQHF. The CDR3, as DNA: TGCGCCAGCAGCCAAGTCCACATGTATAGCAATCAGCCCCAGCATTTT.

The rearrangement joins TRBV5-5 to TRBJ2-7; D might be TRBD2 (5 bases). CDR1 and CDR2 (germline): SGHKS, YYEKEE (reference sequence). The CDR3 is made up of 18 amino acids. V lost 1 base to trimming and J lost 0 bases, with 20 bases between them. CDR3 protein: CASSLSGVGGYSSYEQYF. The CDR3 DNA is TGTGCCAGCAGCTTGAGTGGCGTCGGAGGTTACAGCTCCTACGAGCAGTACTTC.

On this clonotype: The CDR3 ends on some other residue instead of the conserved phenylalanine or tryptophan, so this is likely a read error. This sequence joins TRBV30 and TRBJ1-1; D is ambiguous. The CDR3 is made up of 12 amino acids. Germline V CDR1 and CDR2: GTSNPN, SVGIG (reference sequence). V lost 3 bases and J lost 5, with 10 bases in between. This chain's CDR3 is CAWSRMETEAFY. In DNA form, the CDR3 reads TGTGCCTGGAGCCGAATGGAGACTGAAGCTTTCTAT.

This clonotype was recorded once. The V and J genes are TRBV20-1 and TRBJ2-1; D not resolved. Germline V gene sequence: CDR1 DFQATT, CDR2 SNEGSKA (reference sequence). Deletions cut 1 base from V and 9 bases from J, with 13 bases between. The CDR3 length is 13 residues. The CDR3 reads CSARGPGIGEQFF. In DNA, the CDR3 is TGCAGTGCTAGAGGCCCAGGAATTGGTGAGCAGTTCTTC.

The genes are TRBV7-3 and TRBJ2-1; 9 bases map to TRBD1. Germline assignment: CDR1 SGHTA and CDR2 FQGTGA. The CDR3 totals 12 residues. The V segment lost 2 bases and the J segment 15 bases; nucleotides outside the gene matches: 5. The CDR3 sequence: CASSLAGTGRFF. The CDR3 DNA reads as TGTGCCAGCAGCTTAGCAGGGACAGGGAGGTTCTTC.

This clonotype appeared a single time. This chain links TRBV7-6 with TRBJ2-5, with 10 positions matching TRBD1. The DNA end is a closer match to TRBJ2-7, so the J assignment may be wrong. The germline V gene has CDR1 SGHVS and CDR2 FNYEAQ. The CDR3 is made up of 15 amino acids. CDR3 bases: TGTGCCAGCAACCCCGGGACAGGGGCTTTGGACGAGCAGTACTTC. Encoded protein: CASNPGTGALDEQYF.

The J gene is TRBJ2-1, the V gene TRBV10-3; D unclear. The V and J ends lost 9 bases and 5 bases respectively, with 11 bases between them. The CDR3 runs 12 residues. The V gene's germline CDR1 is ENHRY and CDR2 SYGVKD. The CDR3 sequence is CAILGPDNEQFF. CDR3 coding DNA: TGTGCCATTCTAGGACCCGACAATGAGCAGTTCTTC.

The chain recombines TRBV12-3 or TRBV12-4 with TRBJ2-1; D unclear. The CDR3 is made up of 17 amino acids. V dropped 6 bases and J dropped 5 bases, with 23 bases sitting between them. CDR3 sequence: CASSSILGSPTHNEQFF. CDR3 DNA: TGTGCCAGCAGCTCTATCTTAGGGTCACCCACACACAATGAGCAGTTCTTC.